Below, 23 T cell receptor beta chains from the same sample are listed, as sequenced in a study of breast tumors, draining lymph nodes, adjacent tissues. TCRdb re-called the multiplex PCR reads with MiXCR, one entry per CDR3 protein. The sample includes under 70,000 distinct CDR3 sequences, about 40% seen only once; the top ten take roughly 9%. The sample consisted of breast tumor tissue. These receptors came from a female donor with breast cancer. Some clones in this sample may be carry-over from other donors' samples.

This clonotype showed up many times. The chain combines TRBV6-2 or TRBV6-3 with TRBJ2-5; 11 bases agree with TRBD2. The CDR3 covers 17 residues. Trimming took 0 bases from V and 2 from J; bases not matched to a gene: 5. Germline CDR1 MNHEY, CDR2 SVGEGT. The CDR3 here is CASSYSSGGAPQETQYF. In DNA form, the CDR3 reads TGTGCCAGCAGTTACTCTAGCGGGGGGGCACCTCAAGAGACCCAGTACTTC.

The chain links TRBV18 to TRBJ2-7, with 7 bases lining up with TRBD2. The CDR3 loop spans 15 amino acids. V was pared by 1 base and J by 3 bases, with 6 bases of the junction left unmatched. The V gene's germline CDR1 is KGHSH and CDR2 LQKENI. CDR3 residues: CASSPRTAGSYEQYF. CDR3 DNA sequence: TGTGCCAGCTCACCACGAACAGCGGGAAGCTACGAGCAGTACTTC.

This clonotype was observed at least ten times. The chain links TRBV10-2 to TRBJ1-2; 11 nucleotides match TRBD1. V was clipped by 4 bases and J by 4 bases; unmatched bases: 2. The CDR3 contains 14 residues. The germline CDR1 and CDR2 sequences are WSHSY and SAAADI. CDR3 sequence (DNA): TGCGCCAGCAGTGTTGGACAGGGGGCCTATGGCTACACCTTC. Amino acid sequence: CASSVGQGAYGYTF.

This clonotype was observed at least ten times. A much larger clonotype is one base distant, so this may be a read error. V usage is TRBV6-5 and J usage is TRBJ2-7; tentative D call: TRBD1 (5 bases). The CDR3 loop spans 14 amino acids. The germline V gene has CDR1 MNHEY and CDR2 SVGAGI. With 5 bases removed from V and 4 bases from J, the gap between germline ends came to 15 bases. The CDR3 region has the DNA TGTGCCAGCAGTCTTAGACAGACGTCGTACGAGCAGTACTTC. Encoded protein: CASSLRQTSYEQYF.

The CDR3 bases are TGTGCCAGCAGTGAAGCGCGCAGTAATAATTCACCCCTCCACTTT. As protein: CASSEARSNNSPLHF. The V call is TRBV2, the J call TRBJ1-6; D unclear. CDR1 and CDR2 (germline): SNHLY, FYNNEI. V lost 0 bases and J 5 bases, leaving 8 bases between the germline ends. The CDR3 spans 15 residues. The variable domain in full, with the rest retrieved from reference TRBV2 and TRBJ1-6, is EPEVTQTPSHQVTQMGQEVILRCVPISNHLYFYWYRQILGQKVEFLVSFYNNEISEKSEIFDDQFSVERPDGSNFTLKIRSTKLEDSAMYFCASSEARSNNSPLHFGNGTRLTVT.

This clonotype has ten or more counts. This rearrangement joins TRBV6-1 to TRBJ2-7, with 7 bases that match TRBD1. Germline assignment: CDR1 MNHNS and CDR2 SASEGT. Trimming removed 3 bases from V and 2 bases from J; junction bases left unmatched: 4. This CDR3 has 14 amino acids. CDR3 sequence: CASSDWGTAYEQYF. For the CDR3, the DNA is TGTGCCAGCAGTGATTGGGGGACAGCCTACGAGCAGTACTTC.

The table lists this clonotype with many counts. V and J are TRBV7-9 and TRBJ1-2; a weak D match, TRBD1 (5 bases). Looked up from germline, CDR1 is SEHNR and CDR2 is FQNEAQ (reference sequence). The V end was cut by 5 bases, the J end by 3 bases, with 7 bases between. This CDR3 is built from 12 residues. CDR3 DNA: TGTGCCAGCAGCGAAGGGGACTATGGCTACACCTTC. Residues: CASSEGDYGYTF.

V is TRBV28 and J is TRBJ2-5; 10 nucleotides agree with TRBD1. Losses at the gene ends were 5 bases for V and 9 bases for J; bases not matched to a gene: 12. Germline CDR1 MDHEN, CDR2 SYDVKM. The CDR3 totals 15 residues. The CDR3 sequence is CASSLGTGALISQYF. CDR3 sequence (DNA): TGTGCCAGCAGTCTGGGGACAGGGGCACTTATATCCCAGTACTTC. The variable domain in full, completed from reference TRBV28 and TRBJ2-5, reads DVKVTQSSRYLVKRTGEKVFLECVQDMDHENMFWYRQDPGLGLRLIYFSYDVKMKEKGDIPEGYSVSREKKERFSLILESASTNQTSMYLCASSLGTGALISQYFGPGTRLLVL.

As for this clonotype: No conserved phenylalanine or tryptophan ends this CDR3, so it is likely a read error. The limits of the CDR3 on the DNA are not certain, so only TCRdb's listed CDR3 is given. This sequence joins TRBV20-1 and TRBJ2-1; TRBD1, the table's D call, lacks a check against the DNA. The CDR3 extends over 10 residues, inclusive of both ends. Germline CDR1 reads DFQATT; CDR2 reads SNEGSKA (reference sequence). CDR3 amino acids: CSARGQGAAD.

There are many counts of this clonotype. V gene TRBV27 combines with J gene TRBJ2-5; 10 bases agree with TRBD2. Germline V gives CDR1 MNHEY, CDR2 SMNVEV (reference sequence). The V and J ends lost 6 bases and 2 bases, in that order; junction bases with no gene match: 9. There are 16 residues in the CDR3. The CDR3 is CASRGETSGFQETQYF. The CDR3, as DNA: TGTGCCAGCAGGGGAGAGACTAGCGGGTTTCAAGAGACCCAGTACTTC.

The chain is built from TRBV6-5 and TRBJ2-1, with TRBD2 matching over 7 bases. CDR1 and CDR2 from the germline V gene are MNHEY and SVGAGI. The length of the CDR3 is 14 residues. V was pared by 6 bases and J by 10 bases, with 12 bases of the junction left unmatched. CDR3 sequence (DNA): TGTGCCAGCAGCCCAAACTGGGAGGGCCACGAGCAGTTCTTC. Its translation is CASSPNWEGHEQFF.

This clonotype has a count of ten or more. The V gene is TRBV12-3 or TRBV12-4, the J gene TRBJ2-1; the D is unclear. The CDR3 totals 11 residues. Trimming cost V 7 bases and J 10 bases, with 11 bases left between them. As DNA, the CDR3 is TGTGCCAGCAAACTGGGCAGAGAGCAGTTCTTC. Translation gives CASKLGREQFF.

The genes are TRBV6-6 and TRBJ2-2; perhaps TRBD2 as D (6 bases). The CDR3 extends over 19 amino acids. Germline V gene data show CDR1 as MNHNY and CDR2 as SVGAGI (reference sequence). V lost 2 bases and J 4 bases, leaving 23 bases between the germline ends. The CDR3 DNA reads TGTGCCAGCAGTTACAATGGGGCCGTGGGGGGAGTTAGCACCGGGGAGCTGTTTTTT. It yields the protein CASSYNGAVGGVSTGELFF.

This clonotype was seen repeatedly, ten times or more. DNA for the CDR3: TGTGCCAGCACTTCCTCGACAGGTTCCTATGGCTACACCTTC. This encodes CASTSSTGSYGYTF. This chain links TRBV27 with TRBJ1-2, with D possibly matching TRBD1 (6 bases). V dropped 7 bases and J dropped 4 bases, with 16 bases sitting between them. The germline CDR1 and CDR2 sequences are MNHEY and SMNVEV (reference sequence). The CDR3 is 14 amino acids.

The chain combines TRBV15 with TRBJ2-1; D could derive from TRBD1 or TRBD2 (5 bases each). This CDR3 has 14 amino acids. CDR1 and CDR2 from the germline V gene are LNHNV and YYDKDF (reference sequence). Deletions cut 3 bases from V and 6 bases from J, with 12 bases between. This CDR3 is CATSSLGRGNEQFF. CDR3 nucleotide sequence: TGTGCCACCAGCAGTTTGGGACGGGGCAATGAGCAGTTCTTC.

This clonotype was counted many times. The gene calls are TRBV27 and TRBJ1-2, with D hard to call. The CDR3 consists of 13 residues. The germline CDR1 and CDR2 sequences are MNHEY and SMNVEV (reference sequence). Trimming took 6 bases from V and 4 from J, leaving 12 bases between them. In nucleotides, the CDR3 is TGTGCCAGCAGCCTCGGCCCTGTCTATGGCTACACCTTC. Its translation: CASSLGPVYGYTF.

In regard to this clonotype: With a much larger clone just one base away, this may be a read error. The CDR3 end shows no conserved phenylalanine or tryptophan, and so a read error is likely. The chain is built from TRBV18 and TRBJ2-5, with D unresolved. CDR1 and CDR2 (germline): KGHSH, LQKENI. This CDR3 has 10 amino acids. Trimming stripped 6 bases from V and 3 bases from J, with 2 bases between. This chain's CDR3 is CASSEETQYL. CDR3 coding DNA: TGTGCCAGCTCCGAAGAGACCCAGTACCTC.

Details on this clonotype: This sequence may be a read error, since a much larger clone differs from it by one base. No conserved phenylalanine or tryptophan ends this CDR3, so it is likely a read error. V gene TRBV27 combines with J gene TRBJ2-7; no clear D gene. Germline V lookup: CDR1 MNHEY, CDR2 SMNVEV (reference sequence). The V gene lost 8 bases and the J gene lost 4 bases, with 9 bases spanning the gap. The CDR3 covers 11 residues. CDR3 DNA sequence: TGTGCCAGCGCCGGCCGTTACGAGCAGTACCTC. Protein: CASAGRYEQYL.

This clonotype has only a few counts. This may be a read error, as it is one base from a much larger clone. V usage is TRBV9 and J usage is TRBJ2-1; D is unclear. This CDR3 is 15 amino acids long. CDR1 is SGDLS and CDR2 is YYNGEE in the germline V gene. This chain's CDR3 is CASSVEGYFSNEPFF. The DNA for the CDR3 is TGTGCCAGCAGCGTAGAGGGCTACTTCTCCAATGAGCCGTTCTTC.

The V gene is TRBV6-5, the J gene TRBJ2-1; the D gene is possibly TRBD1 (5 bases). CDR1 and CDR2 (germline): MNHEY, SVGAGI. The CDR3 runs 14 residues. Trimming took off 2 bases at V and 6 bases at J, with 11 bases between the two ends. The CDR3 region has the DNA TGTGCCAGCAGTTACGGTGGGGCCTGCAATGAGCAGTTCTTC. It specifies CASSYGGACNEQFF.

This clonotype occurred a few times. The CDR3 sequence is CASSLGENTGELFF. Written as DNA, the CDR3 is TGTGCCAGCAGCTTAGGCGAGAACACCGGGGAGCTGTTTTTT. This chain connects TRBV11-3 to TRBJ2-2; no definite D call. The CDR3 is 14 amino acids. The V end was cut by 1 base, the J end by 1 base, with 4 bases between. Germline CDR1 SGHNT, CDR2 YENEEA.

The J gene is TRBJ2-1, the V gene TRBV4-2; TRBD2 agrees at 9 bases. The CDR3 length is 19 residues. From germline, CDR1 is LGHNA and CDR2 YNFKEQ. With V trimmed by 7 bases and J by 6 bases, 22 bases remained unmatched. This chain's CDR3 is CASTPSQGFAGGPPNEQFF. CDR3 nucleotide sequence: TGTGCCAGCACACCCAGCCAAGGATTTGCGGGAGGGCCCCCCAATGAGCAGTTCTTC.

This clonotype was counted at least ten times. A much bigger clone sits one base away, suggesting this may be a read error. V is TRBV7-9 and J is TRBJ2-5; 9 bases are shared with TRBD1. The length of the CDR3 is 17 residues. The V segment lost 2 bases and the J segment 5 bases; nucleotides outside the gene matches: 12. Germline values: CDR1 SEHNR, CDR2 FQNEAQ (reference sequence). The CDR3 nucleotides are TGTGCCAGCAGCTTATACCTGGGACAGGGAAACAATGAGACCCAGTACTTC. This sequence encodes CASSLYLGQGNNETQYF.